This T cell receptor beta chain was profiled in a study of cytomegalovirus exposure and HLA in healthy donors. Whole-study context: There were about 85 million unique TCRs (from HLA-typed donors) in an early data release.

Study-wide points: The presence/absence work took it that sequencing depth was about the same across donors.

The germline gives CDR1 SGHAT, CDR2 FQNNGV. There are 14 residues in the CDR3. V was pared by 0 bases and J by 3 bases, with 6 bases between. Of note for this clone: Its antigen is unknown.

Primers included in the PCR were 60 Vbeta and 13 Jbeta primers. Data came from immunoSEQ multiplex PCR; TCRdb stores just in-frame clones and leaves some out. The sample shows 150,000 or so clones, approximately 84% of them seen only once. Sequences were obtained from PBMCs. This clonotype originated in a woman aged 45-60 years in good health and CMV-seropositive. The V call is TRBV11-2, the J call TRBJ2-4; D gene uncertain. CDR3 DNA: TGTGCCAGCAGCTTAGATCAGATCAAAAACATTCAGTACTTC. It codes for CASSLDQIKNIQYF.